This TCR beta chain originates from a study of T-cell memory formation after mild COVID-19. Study conclusions and caveats: CD4+ contracting clones were found mainly in CM and EM, and CD8+ ones in EMRA. SARS-CoV-2 specificity was not confirmed for second-wave clones peaking on day 37. Detection of some responders pre-infection suggested pre-existing cross-reactive memory T cells participated.

Trimming removed 6 bases at V and 12 bases at J, with 17 bases between. The CDR3 extends over 12 amino acids. Germline V gene lookup returns CDR1 SGHVS and CDR2 FQNEAQ. This clonotype has a handful of counts. The antigen is not known. TCRdb processed the 5' RACE reads anew with MiXCR; each CDR3 protein has one entry. The profile covers approximately 300,000 distinct CDR3 sequences, with about a sixth appearing a single time and more than 20% taken by the ten largest. Sequencing used PBMCs or a T cell subset sorted from them (not recorded which). The receptor was isolated from a man between 18 and 35 years old who had mild COVID-19 (a few samples of this study predate the infection). Cell type and time point are not known. The chain combines TRBV7-8 with TRBJ2-5; the D gene is possibly TRBD2 (6 bases). CDR3 in DNA: TGTGCCAGCAGTCCTAGCGCCCTCGTAGAGTACTTC. Translation gives CASSPSALVEYF. Together with reference TRBV7-8 and TRBJ2-5, the CDR3 gives the full variable domain: GAGVSQSPRYKVAKRGQDVALRCDPISGHVSLFWYQQALGQGPEFLTYFQNEAQLDKSGLPSDRFFAERPEGSVSTLKIQRTQQEDSAVYLCASSPSALVEYFGPGTRLLVL.